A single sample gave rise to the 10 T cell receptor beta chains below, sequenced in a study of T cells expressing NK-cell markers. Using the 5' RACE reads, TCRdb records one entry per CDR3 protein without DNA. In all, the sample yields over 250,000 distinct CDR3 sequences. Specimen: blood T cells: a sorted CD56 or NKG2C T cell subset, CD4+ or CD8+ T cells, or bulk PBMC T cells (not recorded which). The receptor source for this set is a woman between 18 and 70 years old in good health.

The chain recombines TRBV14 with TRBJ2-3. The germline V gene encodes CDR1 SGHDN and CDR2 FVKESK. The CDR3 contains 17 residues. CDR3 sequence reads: CASSQERLKGRWDTQYF.

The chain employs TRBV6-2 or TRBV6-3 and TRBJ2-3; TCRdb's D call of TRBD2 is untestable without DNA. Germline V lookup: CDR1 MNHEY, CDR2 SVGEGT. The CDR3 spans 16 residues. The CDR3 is CASSPLAGHRNDTQYF.

This chain's CDR3 is CASSSGSKEQFF. The chain carries TRBV27 and TRBJ2-1; the TCRdb D gene call, TRBD1, has no DNA to confirm it. Looked up from germline, CDR1 is MNHEY and CDR2 is SMNVEV (reference sequence). The CDR3 covers 12 residues.

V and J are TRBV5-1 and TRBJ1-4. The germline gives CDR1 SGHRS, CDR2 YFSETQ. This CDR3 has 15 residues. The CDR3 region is CASSWDGATNEKLFF.

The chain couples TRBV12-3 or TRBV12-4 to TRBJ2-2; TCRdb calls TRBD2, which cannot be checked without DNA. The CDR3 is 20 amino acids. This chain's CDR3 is CASSSTLAGGLKENTGELFF.

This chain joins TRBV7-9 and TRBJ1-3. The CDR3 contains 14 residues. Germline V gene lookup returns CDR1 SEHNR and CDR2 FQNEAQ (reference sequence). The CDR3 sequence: CASTLAGTGNTIYF. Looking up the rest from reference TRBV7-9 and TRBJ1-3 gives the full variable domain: DTGVSQNPRHKITKRGQNVTFRCDPISEHNRLYWYRQTLGQGPEFLTYFQNEAQLEKSRLLSDRFSAERPKGSFSTLEIQRTEQGDSAMYLCASTLAGTGNTIYFGEGSWLTVV.

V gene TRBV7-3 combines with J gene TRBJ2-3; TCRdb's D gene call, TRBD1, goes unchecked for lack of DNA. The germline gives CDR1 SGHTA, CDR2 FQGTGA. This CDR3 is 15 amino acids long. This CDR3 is CASSFRDGNTDTQYF.

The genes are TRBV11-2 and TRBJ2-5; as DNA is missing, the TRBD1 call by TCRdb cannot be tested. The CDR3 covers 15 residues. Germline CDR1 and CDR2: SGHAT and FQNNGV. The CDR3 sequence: CASSPVGWGQETQYF.

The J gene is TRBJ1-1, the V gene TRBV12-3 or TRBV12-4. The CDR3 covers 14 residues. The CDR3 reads CASIHSFMNTEAFF.

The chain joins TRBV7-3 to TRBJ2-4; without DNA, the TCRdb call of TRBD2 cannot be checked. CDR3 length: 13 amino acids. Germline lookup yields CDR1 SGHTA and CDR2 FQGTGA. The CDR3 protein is CASSSDLRNIQYF.